Below are 18 T cell receptor beta chains sequenced from a single sample in a study of cytomegalovirus exposure and HLA in healthy donors. PCR employed 60 Vbeta and 13 Jbeta primers. The method was immunoSEQ multiplex PCR; TCRdb's version includes in-frame clones alone and lacks a portion of them. This table has fewer than 110,000 clones, roughly 73% appearing once. The sample taken for sequencing was PBMCs. The receptors here all came from a man aged 25-40 years in good health and CMV-seronegative.

This clone turned up a few times. The CDR3 DNA sequence: TGTGCCAGCAAGCGGTCTAGCGGGACCTACGAGCAGTACTTC. It codes for CASKRSSGTYEQYF. This chain uses TRBV6-5 with TRBJ2-7, with TRBD2 identical over 9 bases. Trimming cost V 7 bases and J 2 bases; bases outside gene matches: 6. The germline CDR1 and CDR2 sequences are MNHEY and SVGAGI. This CDR3 region has 14 residues.

The chain is built from TRBV18 and TRBJ2-1; 9 nucleotides align to TRBD2. Germline CDR1 KGHSH, CDR2 LQKENI. The CDR3 has 15 residues. The V segment lost 8 bases and the J segment 1 base; nucleotides outside the gene matches: 6. The DNA of the CDR3 is TGTGCCAGCACCCCGCTAGCGGGGTCCTACAATGAGCAGTTCTTC. Amino acids: CASTPLAGSYNEQFF.

The rearrangement links TRBV6-1 to TRBJ2-3; D is uncertain. CDR1 is MNHNS, CDR2 SASEGT, per germline. V dropped 6 bases and J dropped 6 bases, with 7 bases sitting between them. This CDR3 comprises 11 residues. CDR3 protein: CASRFEDTQYF. CDR3 nucleotides: TGTGCCAGCAGATTCGAGGATACGCAGTATTTT.

The rearrangement links TRBV28 to TRBJ1-5; D is perhaps TRBD1 (5 bases). The CDR3 is made up of 18 amino acids. Trimming took off 6 bases at V and 0 bases at J, with 21 bases between the two ends. Germline CDR1 reads MDHEN; CDR2 reads SYDVKM. CDR3 nucleotides: TGTGCCAGCAGCCTTGTTCTTAAGGGACTAGGTAGCAATCAGCCCCAGCATTTT. Translation gives CASSLVLKGLGSNQPQHF.

The chain joins TRBV6-5 to TRBJ2-3; the D gene is possibly TRBD1 (6 bases). The CDR3 has 13 residues. CDR1 MNHEY and CDR2 SVGAGI come from the germline V gene. Deletions cut 6 bases from V and 2 bases from J, with 9 bases between. The CDR3 reads CASRTGYTDTQYF. CDR3 in DNA: TGTGCCAGCAGAACAGGGTACACAGATACGCAGTATTTT.

J is TRBJ2-7 and V is TRBV15, with D tentatively TRBD2 (6 bases). Germline V gene sequence: CDR1 LNHNV, CDR2 YYDKDF (reference sequence). The CDR3 covers 16 residues. The V end was cut by 2 bases, the J end by 2 bases, with 16 bases between. The CDR3 DNA sequence: TGTGCCACCAGCAGACCGGTAGGAGGGCTTCCCTACGAGCAGTACTTC. Translating it yields CATSRPVGGLPYEQYF.

This clone was detected only a few times. The rearrangement links TRBV7-9 to TRBJ1-4; 7 nucleotides agree with TRBD1. The V gene end was trimmed by 5 bases and the J gene end by 7 bases; junction bases not matched to a gene: 7. Germline assignment: CDR1 SEHNR and CDR2 FQNEAQ (reference sequence). This CDR3 is built from 14 residues. The CDR3 loop is CASSTQGGGEKLFF. CDR3 sequence (DNA): TGTGCCAGCAGCACCCAGGGGGGCGGTGAAAAACTGTTTTTT.

This chain connects TRBV7-8 to TRBJ2-5; 10 nucleotides line up with TRBD2. V lost 3 bases to trimming and J lost 3 bases; unmatched junction nucleotides: 4. CDR1 is SGHVS and CDR2 is FQNEAQ in the germline V gene. The CDR3 loop spans 15 amino acids. CDR3 nucleotides: TGTGCCAGCAGCTTGAGCGGGGGGGCCAAAGAGACCCAGTACTTC. As protein: CASSLSGGAKETQYF. The full variable domain, completed using reference TRBV7-8 and TRBJ2-5, is GAGVSQSPRYKVAKRGQDVALRCDPISGHVSLFWYQQALGQGPEFLTYFQNEAQLDKSGLPSDRFFAERPEGSVSTLKIQRTQQEDSAVYLCASSLSGGAKETQYFGPGTRLLVL.

The rearrangement links TRBV6-6 to TRBJ1-6; TRBD1 matches 7 bases. V lost 5 bases, J lost 7 bases, and 8 bases stayed unmatched. The CDR3 extends over 15 amino acids. CDR1 is MNHNY and CDR2 is SVGAGI in the germline V gene (reference sequence). Here the CDR3 reads CASSGPGTVNSPLHF. CDR3 nucleotides: TGTGCCAGCAGTGGACCCGGGACAGTGAATTCACCCCTCCACTTT.

V gene TRBV7-9 combines with J gene TRBJ1-1, with TRBD1 as a possible D gene (6 bases). This CDR3 spans 15 amino acids. Germline CDR1 reads SEHNR; CDR2 reads FQNEAQ (reference sequence). Trimming cost V 4 bases and J 0 bases, with 12 bases left between them. This chain's CDR3 is CASSSRDTLNTEAFF. The DNA for the CDR3 is TGTGCCAGCAGCTCGAGGGACACCCTGAACACTGAAGCTTTCTTT.

The CDR3 loop is CASSVGGWTEQYF. The CDR3 DNA is TGTGCCAGCAGCGTAGGAGGATGGACAGAGCAGTACTTC. The chain is built from TRBV9 and TRBJ2-7, with D possibly matching TRBD1 (5 bases). Germline V gene lookup returns CDR1 SGDLS and CDR2 YYNGEE. The CDR3 is 13 residues long. The V end lost 0 bases, the J end lost 7 bases, and 11 bases lay between the germline ends.

The table lists this clone with many counts. The genes are TRBV7-6 and TRBJ2-3; 8 bases are a match to TRBD2. CDR3 length equals 20 residues. With V trimmed by 2 bases and J by 2 bases, 18 bases remained unmatched. Germline V CDR1 and CDR2: SGHVS, FNYEAQ. CDR3 sequence (DNA): TGTGCCAGCAGCTTACTCTCCGTGGCGGGGGGACCTCTCCCCACAGATACGCAGTATTTT. Translated, it gives CASSLLSVAGGPLPTDTQYF.

The V call is TRBV7-2, the J call TRBJ2-5; D remains unclear. The germline CDR1 and CDR2 sequences are SGHTA and FQGNSA. V lost 5 bases to trimming and J lost 2 bases, with 21 bases between them. This CDR3 region has 17 residues. CDR3 sequence: CASSLTLRNGWQETQYF. In DNA, the CDR3 is TGTGCCAGCAGCCTCACCCTCAGGAATGGTTGGCAAGAGACCCAGTACTTC.

The chain has TRBV30 and TRBJ2-1; 11 bases line up with TRBD2. Losses at the gene ends were 7 bases for V and 2 bases for J; bases not matched to a gene: 4. Germline-derived CDR1 and CDR2 are GTSNPN and SVGIG (reference sequence). This CDR3 region has 14 residues. The CDR3 region is CALSTSGTYNEQFF. Written as DNA, the CDR3 is TGTGCCTTATCGACTAGCGGGACCTACAATGAGCAGTTCTTC.

This rearrangement joins TRBV5-1 to TRBJ2-5; 8 bases are a match to TRBD2. In germline, CDR1 is SGHRS, CDR2 YFSETQ. The length of the CDR3 is 16 residues. The V segment lost 0 bases and the J segment 1 base; nucleotides outside the gene matches: 5. The CDR3 reads CASSLVSGGVQETQYF. The CDR3 DNA reads TGCGCCAGCAGCTTGGTAAGCGGGGGCGTCCAAGAGACCCAGTACTTC.

The V gene is TRBV5-1, the J gene TRBJ2-7; 11 bases agree with TRBD2. Looked up from germline, CDR1 is SGHRS and CDR2 is YFSETQ. Trimming removed 2 bases from V and 6 bases from J; junction bases left unmatched: 1. CDR3 length equals 13 residues. CDR3 region: CASSLLAGVEQYF. CDR3 coding DNA: TGCGCCAGCAGCTTACTAGCGGGAGTCGAGCAGTACTTC.

This chain connects TRBV25-1 to TRBJ2-7, with D possibly being TRBD2 (5 bases). V was shortened by 6 bases and J by 2 bases, with 14 bases between the two germline ends. The V gene's germline CDR1 is MGHDK and CDR2 SYGVNS. This CDR3 has 14 amino acids. CDR3 sequence reads: CASRGPGEPYEQYF. CDR3 nucleotides: TGTGCCAGCAGGGGCCCCGGGGAGCCCTACGAGCAGTACTTC.

This clone was counted once. This chain connects TRBV2 to TRBJ1-2; perhaps TRBD1 as D (6 bases). The germline V gene has CDR1 SNHLY and CDR2 FYNNEI. This CDR3 is built from 16 residues. The V gene lost 4 bases and the J gene lost 8 bases, with 23 bases spanning the gap. CDR3 sequence reads: CASSAQSAGALKGYTF. The CDR3 region has the DNA TGTGCCAGCAGTGCGCAATCAGCAGGGGCATTAAAGGGCTACACCTTC.